This TCR beta chain was captured by sequencing in a study of early T cells in non-severe SARS-CoV-2 infection. Looking at the study overall: Chains from this unsorted whole-blood bulk RNA could not be paired.

Per germline, CDR1 KGHSH and CDR2 LQKENI. The V gene lost 3 bases and the J gene lost 10 bases, with 10 bases spanning the gap. The CDR3 is 13 residues long. The protocol attached unique molecular identifiers to individual cDNA molecules. MiXCR was run by TCRdb on the 5' RACE reads, yielding one entry per CDR3 protein. The top ten hold about 6.7% of the sample, which has tens of thousands of distinct CDR3 sequences, under 15% seen once. The table lists this clonotype with many counts. This TCR came from an adult who was a healthcare worker with PCR-confirmed SARS-CoV-2 infection or an uninfected control (not recorded which). Sequenced sample: whole blood. The V gene is TRBV18, the J gene TRBJ1-6, with D perhaps matching TRBD1 (5 bases). The CDR3 region is CASSPRGNSPLHF. CDR3 bases: TGTGCCAGCTCACCGAGGGGAAACTCACCCCTCCACTTT.